This paragraph covers one T cell receptor (beta chain) sequence. The target antigen is unknown. The record originates from a study of blood T cells in healthy people across ages. Sample-barcoded 5' priming and a J-beta primer mix drove a second PCR of 7 to 11 cycles. Unique molecular identifiers of 12 random nucleotides labeled each cDNA. Any given sample supplied a minimum of 2.5 million CDR3-containing paired-end reads. One entry per CDR3 protein results from TCRdb running MiXCR on the 5' RACE reads. Here the sample spans approximately 820,000 distinct CDR3 sequences, around 42% being singletons. Unmatched junction bases numbered 6, after V lost 5 bases and J lost 3 bases. The CDR3 runs to 14 residues. Germline assignment: CDR1 SGHVS and CDR2 FQNEAQ. Study-level findings and limits: Reliance upon unsorted PBMCs precluded definitive naive versus antigen-experienced comparison.

The clonotype comes from a man between 60 and 70 years old in good health. The chain joins TRBV7-8 to TRBJ2-7; 8 nucleotides align to TRBD2. The sequenced sample was blood. CDR3 residues: CASSTKRGYYEQYF. CDR3 coding DNA: TGTGCCAGCAGCACCAAGCGGGGGTACTACGAGCAGTACTTC.